This is a list of T cell receptor beta chains from one sample in a study of technical replicates of blood from several donors. The protocol was immunoSEQ multiplex PCR, while the TCRdb copy is restricted to in-frame clones and leaves out a portion. The sample lists about 60,000 clones; about 92% were seen once. Sample: PBMCs. The receptors here all came from a human donor in good health. Some clones in this sample may be carry-over from other donors' samples. CDR3s include the opening cysteine and the closing phenylalanine or tryptophan. The D gene is left open where the match is weak. Clone size, where shown, is once, few, many, or a class for clones that have expanded.

j_gene: TRBJ1-5
abundance: .
v_gene: TRBV9
d_gene: .
CDR3aa: CASSLPGNSNQPQHF
CDR3nt: TGTGCCAGCAGCCTACCAGGGAATAGCAATCAGCCCCAGCATTTT

j_gene: TRBJ2-7
abundance: .
v_gene: TRBV5-6
d_gene: TRBD2
CDR3aa: CASSQLAGGTYEQYF
CDR3nt: TGTGCCAGCAGCCAACTAGCGGGGGGTACCTACGAGCAGTACTTC

j_gene: TRBJ2-5
abundance: .
v_gene: TRBV18
d_gene: TRBD2
CDR3aa: CASSPSLTGLPGGTQYF
CDR3nt: TGTGCCAGCTCACCATCGCTCACGGGACTCCCGGGAGGGACCCAGTACTTC

j_gene: TRBJ1-1
abundance: once
v_gene: TRBV10-1
d_gene: TRBD1
CDR3aa: CASSEPETGMNTEAFF
CDR3nt: TGCGCCAGCAGTGAGCCAGAGACAGGGATGAACACTGAAGCTTTCTTT

j_gene: TRBJ2-1
abundance: .
v_gene: TRBV4-2
d_gene: TRBD2
CDR3aa: CASSQESTSGSWNEQFF
CDR3nt: TGTGCCAGCAGCCAAGAGTCGACTAGCGGGAGTTGGAATGAGCAGTTCTTC

j_gene: TRBJ2-7
abundance: .
v_gene: TRBV6-1
d_gene: TRBD2
CDR3aa: CASSGHIAGGQEQYF
CDR3nt: TGTGCCAGCAGTGGCCATATAGCGGGAGGGCAAGAGCAGTACTTC

j_gene: TRBJ2-7
abundance: .
v_gene: TRBV27
d_gene: TRBD2
CDR3aa: CASSLSGASYEQYF
CDR3nt: TGTGCCAGCAGTTTAAGCGGGGCATCCTACGAGCAGTACTTC

j_gene: TRBJ1-1
abundance: once
v_gene: TRBV19
d_gene: .
CDR3aa: CASSISSVTEAFF
CDR3nt: TGTGCCAGTAGTATATCGTCGGTCACTGAAGCTTTCTTT

j_gene: TRBJ1-1
abundance: .
v_gene: TRBV28
d_gene: .
CDR3aa: CASSLQGTEAFF
CDR3nt: TGTGCCAGCAGTTTGCAGGGGACTGAAGCTTTCTTT

j_gene: TRBJ2-3
abundance: once
v_gene: TRBV27
d_gene: TRBD2
CDR3aa: CASTHSGRGGTDTQYF
CDR3nt: TGTGCCAGCACTCATAGCGGGAGAGGGGGCACAGATACGCAGTATTTT

j_gene: TRBJ2-2
abundance: .
v_gene: TRBV5-8
d_gene: .
CDR3aa: CASSLTAANTGELFF
CDR3nt: TGTGCCAGCAGCTTGACAGCAGCGAACACCGGGGAGCTGTTTTTT

j_gene: TRBJ2-2
abundance: once
v_gene: TRBV5-6
d_gene: TRBD1
CDR3aa: CASSPRTGANTGELFF
CDR3nt: TGTGCCAGCAGCCCCAGGACAGGAGCGAACACCGGGGAGCTGTTTTTT

j_gene: TRBJ2-1
abundance: .
v_gene: TRBV6-1
d_gene: .
CDR3aa: CASSEVLGGYNEQFF
CDR3nt: TGTGCCAGCAGTGAAGTCCTGGGCGGGTACAATGAGCAGTTCTTC

j_gene: TRBJ2-7
abundance: .
v_gene: TRBV7-9
d_gene: .
CDR3aa: CASSLRRVRDTYEQYF
CDR3nt: TGTGCCAGCAGCTTACGTCGTGTCAGGGACACCTACGAGCAGTACTTC

j_gene: TRBJ1-2
abundance: .
v_gene: TRBV30
d_gene: .
CDR3aa: CACNRHGNYGYTF
CDR3nt: TGTGCCTGTAACAGGCATGGAAACTATGGCTACACCTTC

j_gene: TRBJ2-3
abundance: few
v_gene: TRBV5-1
d_gene: .
CDR3aa: CASSSQLDGLSVQYF
CDR3nt: TGCGCCAGCAGCTCCCAGTTAGACGGGTTAAGTGTGCAGTATTTT

j_gene: TRBJ2-3
abundance: once
v_gene: TRBV7-2
d_gene: .
CDR3aa: CASSARQGAGTSGGTQYF
CDR3nt: TGTGCCAGCAGCGCGAGACAGGGGGCCGGGACTAGCGGCGGAACGCAGTATTTT

j_gene: TRBJ2-5
abundance: .
v_gene: TRBV5-1
d_gene: .
CDR3aa: CASSLTGLRETQYF
CDR3nt: TGCGCCAGCAGCTTGACAGGGCTCCGGGAGACCCAGTACTTC

j_gene: TRBJ2-3
abundance: .
v_gene: TRBV7-2
d_gene: TRBD2
CDR3aa: CASSLVGLAGTDTQYF
CDR3nt: TGTGCCAGCAGCTTAGTAGGACTAGCGGGCACAGATACGCAGTATTTT

j_gene: TRBJ2-5
abundance: .
v_gene: TRBV5-6
d_gene: TRBD1
CDR3aa: CASSLWTGNRQETQYF
CDR3nt: TGTGCCAGCAGCTTGTGGACAGGGAATCGCCAAGAGACCCAGTACTTC

j_gene: TRBJ1-1
abundance: .
v_gene: TRBV7-3
d_gene: .
CDR3aa: CASSFARTTEAFF
CDR3nt: TGTGCCAGCAGCTTTGCACGGACTACTGAAGCTTTCTTT

j_gene: TRBJ2-1
abundance: .
v_gene: TRBV2
d_gene: .
CDR3aa: CASSTRYRDFNNEQFF
CDR3nt: TGTGCCAGCAGTACCCGATACCGGGACTTTAACAATGAGCAGTTCTTC

j_gene: TRBJ1-2
abundance: .
v_gene: TRBV6-1
d_gene: TRBD1
CDR3aa: CASSWETGDYGYTF
CDR3nt: TGTGCCAGCAGTTGGGAGACAGGGGACTATGGCTACACCTTC

j_gene: TRBJ1-1
abundance: once
v_gene: TRBV5-1
d_gene: .
CDR3aa: CASRASTFSEAFF
CDR3nt: TGCGCCAGCAGGGCTAGTACTTTCTCTGAAGCTTTCTTT

j_gene: TRBJ2-7
abundance: .
v_gene: TRBV5-6
d_gene: .
CDR3aa: CASSLSGAEQYF
CDR3nt: TGTGCCAGCAGCTTGTCAGGGGCCGAGCAGTACTTC